This TCR beta chain stems from a study of cytomegalovirus exposure and HLA in healthy donors. Study as a whole: Earlier findings included roughly 100 million unique TCR beta sequences obtained from about 180 million T cells. Inside one of the first data releases sat around 86 million unique TCRs taken from HLA-typed donors.

There are a few counts of this clone. Its specificity is not known. Use of 60 Vbeta and 13 Jbeta primers characterized the PCR. Original analysis: Later, an analysis found around 77 million unique TCR beta chains, and about 10 million of these were shared. Profiled with immunoSEQ multiplex PCR; TCRdb holds only in-frame clones, not every one. Clone size and the V and J calls come from that table; the DNA yielded D and trimming. The sample yields 190,000 or so clones, roughly four fifths seen once. Overall study findings and caveats: In vitro confirmation showed three CMV-associated chains to be CMV antigen specific.

The CDR3 contains 13 residues. The ends were cut back, 1 base at V and 8 bases at J, with 12 bases in the middle. Germline loops: CDR1 SGHRS, CDR2 YFSETQ. The chain uses TRBV5-1 and TRBJ1-2; D not certain. The sequence came from a man aged 45-65 years in good health and CMV-seronegative. Sequenced material: PBMCs. The CDR3 loop is CASSLSGEEGYTF. The CDR3 DNA reads TGCGCCAGCAGCTTGTCCGGGGAAGAGGGCTACACCTTC.